The rows below give T cell receptor beta chains drawn from one sample of a study of blood T cells in healthy people across ages. TCRdb called the 5' RACE reads again in MiXCR, with one record for every CDR3 protein. The sample includes more than 650,000 distinct CDR3 sequences, 22% of them seen just once. Sequenced material: blood. The receptors were gathered from a man aged 65 to 85 in good health. Both conserved end residues are part of each CDR3. Each record gives: J gene, clone size, D gene, V gene, CDR3 protein, CDR3 DNA. A D gene is named only where the DNA matches it firmly. A clone size is listed for some rows: how often the clone was seen (once, few, many), or a class if it is expanded.

TRBJ2-2	-	TRBD1	TRBV5-1	CASSSTGLTGELFF	TGCGCCAGCAGCTCGACAGGGTTGACCGGGGAGCTGTTTTTT
TRBJ2-3	many	-	TRBV20-1	CSAQTSTDTQYF	TGCAGTGCTCAGACCTCAACAGATACGCAGTATTTT
TRBJ1-2	few	-	TRBV20-1	CSAHSRYGYTF	TGCAGTGCCCACAGTAGGTATGGCTACACCTTC
TRBJ2-1	-	TRBD2	TRBV4-3	CASSPLAGGGMSSYNEHFF	TGCGCCAGCAGCCCACTAGCGGGAGGGGGTATGAGCTCCTACAATGAGCACTTCTTC
TRBJ1-4	few	TRBD1	TRBV13	CASSFRTGGEKLFF	TGTGCCAGCAGCTTCAGGACAGGGGGTGAAAAACTGTTTTTT
TRBJ2-3	few	TRBD2	TRBV5-1	CASMEAGPSTDTQYF	TGCGCCAGCATGGAAGCGGGGCCGAGCACAGATACGCAGTATTTT
TRBJ2-1	many	TRBD2	TRBV5-6	CASRYTGTSGRASDEQFF	TGTGCCAGCAGGTACACGGGGACTAGCGGGAGGGCCAGCGATGAGCAGTTCTTC
TRBJ2-7	-	-	TRBV5-1	CASRRLYSSYEQYF	TGCGCCAGTCGTCGACTTTATAGCTCCTACGAGCAGTACTTC
TRBJ1-4	-	-	TRBV20-1	CSASVQGISFRGVEKLFF	TGCAGTGCTAGTGTCCAGGGTATTTCGTTCCGTGGGGTTGAAAAACTGTTTTTT
TRBJ2-7	few	-	TRBV5-1	CASSRDIEYEQYF	TGCGCCAGCAGCAGGGATATTGAATACGAGCAGTACTTC